The source of this T cell receptor (beta chain) is a study of spatial heterogeneity in lung cancer. Study-level background: The study consistently detected more beta-chain than alpha-chain sequences.

TCRdb reprocessed the 5' RACE reads via MiXCR and lists one record per CDR3 protein. The sample lists under 7,000 distinct CDR3 sequences, about 16% seen once, with roughly a tenth in the top ten. Study conclusions and caveats: Estimated coverage of tumor T cells was roughly 7% for alpha and approximately 13% for beta chains. How many expanded intratumoral alpha and beta TCRs were present tracked the tumor mutation count, which was a count of nonsynonymous mutations.

The germline V and J ends were trimmed by 3 bases and 0 bases, with 6 bases remaining between them. This CDR3 contains 14 residues. Germline V gives CDR1 MNHEY, CDR2 SVGAGI. Time point meaning: sample taken at primary tumor resection. Untreated early-stage non-small cell lung cancer patients, 65 to 90 in total, were the donors. Material for sequencing was whole RNA from tumor, nontumor lung or frozen PBMC, left unsorted. This clonotype was counted once. As yet, its antigen is unknown. V gene TRBV6-5 combines with J gene TRBJ2-1, with no clear D. Sequencing used lung tumor tissue, obtained at surgery. The clonotype comes from a male donor with early-stage non-small cell lung cancer. The CDR3 region has the DNA TGTGCCAGCAGTTATTCCAGCTCCTACAATGAGCAGTTCTTC. It encodes CASSYSSSYNEQFF.